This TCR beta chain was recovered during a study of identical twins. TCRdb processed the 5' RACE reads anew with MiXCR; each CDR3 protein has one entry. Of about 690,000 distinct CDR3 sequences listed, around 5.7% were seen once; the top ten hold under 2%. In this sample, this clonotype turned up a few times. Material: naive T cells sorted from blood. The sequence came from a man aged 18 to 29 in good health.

CDR3 in DNA: TGTGCCAGCAGCTTCGGGACTAGCGGGACCCTTTATTATTTGAATGAGCAGTTCTTC. It codes for CASSFGTSGTLYYLNEQFF. This chain joins TRBV11-1 and TRBJ2-1, with 13 nucleotides matching TRBD2. The V gene end was trimmed by 3 bases and the J gene end by 7 bases; junction bases not matched to a gene: 15. Germline CDR1 and CDR2: SGHAT and FQDESV (reference sequence). The CDR3 contains 19 residues. Using reference TRBV11-1 and TRBJ2-1 for the parts outside the CDR3, the full variable domain is EAEVAQSPRYKITEKSQAVAFWCDPISGHATLYWYRQILGQGPELLVQFQDESVVDDSQLPKDRFSAERLKGVDSTLKIQPAELGDSAMYLCASSFGTSGTLYYLNEQFFGPGTRLTVL.